The 26 T cell receptor beta chains below all came from one sample that was sequenced in a study of T cell clusters in autoimmune cytopenias. TRB was amplified from approximately 250 ng of peripheral blood genomic DNA per sample. TRB was amplified by touch-down multiplex PCR, primer pools A and B combined. No DNA is given; TCRdb re-called the multiplex PCR reads and lists each CDR3 protein once. The ten top clones account for under 45%, within a sample of about 3,000 distinct CDR3 sequences. The sample taken for sequencing was peripheral blood. These receptors came from a human donor with an autoimmune cytopenia or autoimmune hepatitis (not recorded which).

The gene calls are TRBV27 and TRBJ2-3; TCRdb's D call, TRBD2, is unchecked because there is no DNA. The CDR3 extends over 14 amino acids. Per the germline V gene, CDR1 is MNHEY and CDR2 is SMNVEV (reference sequence). CDR3 loop: CASRATSGGGTQYF.

This clonotype is medium-sized by frequency. The chain recombines TRBV18 with TRBJ1-5; lacking DNA, the TRBD1 call made by TCRdb goes unchecked. Germline CDR1 is KGHSH and CDR2 is LQKENI. This CDR3 spans 13 amino acids. CDR3 in amino acids: CASSGTGESAQHF. Supplemented by reference TRBV18 and TRBJ1-5, the full variable domain reads NAGVMQNPRHLVRRRGQEARLRCSPMKGHSHVYWYRQLPEEGLKFMVYLQKENIIDESGMPKERFSAEFPKEGPSILRIQQVVRGDSAAYFCASSGTGESAQHFGDGTRLSIL.

The genes are TRBV20-1 and TRBJ2-3; TCRdb indicates TRBD2, and absent DNA this call remains unverified. The CDR3 runs to 13 residues. Germline V gives CDR1 DFQATT, CDR2 SNEGSKA (reference sequence). The CDR3 region is CSVDSAQSDTQYF.

This sequence joins TRBV27 and TRBJ2-7; the D gene TCRdb calls, TRBD1, cannot be checked with no DNA. CDR3 length equals 15 residues. CDR1 MNHEY and CDR2 SMNVEV come from the germline V gene (reference sequence). The CDR3: CASWDRGPERLRQYF.

The chain recombines TRBV24-1 with TRBJ2-2. The CDR3 consists of 13 residues. Germline V gene data show CDR1 as KGHDR and CDR2 as SFDVKD. Here the CDR3 reads CATSPLATGELFF.

The chain is built from TRBV20-1 and TRBJ2-2. CDR3 length: 14 residues. Germline V gives CDR1 DFQATT, CDR2 SNEGSKA (reference sequence). The CDR3 loop is CSALSATYTGELFF.

This clonotype registers medium-sized by frequency. This chain uses TRBV29-1 with TRBJ2-1; TCRdb's D gene call, TRBD1, goes unchecked for lack of DNA. Per the germline V gene, CDR1 is SQVTM and CDR2 is ANQGSEA. The CDR3 is made up of 14 amino acids. This chain's CDR3 is CSVELNRDREKQFF.

This clonotype is classed as medium-sized by frequency. The chain links TRBV18 to TRBJ2-7. Germline assignment: CDR1 KGHSH and CDR2 LQKENI. This CDR3 has 11 residues. The CDR3 here is CASSPKDEQYF.

This clonotype is identified as medium-sized (0.01 to 0.1%) from frequency. This chain uses TRBV6-5 with TRBJ2-2; TCRdb's assignment of TRBD2 cannot be checked, as there is no DNA. This CDR3 contains 16 residues. The germline CDR1 and CDR2 sequences are MNHEY and SVGAGI. CDR3 residues: CASSAGLAVNTGELFF.

By frequency, this clonotype registers medium-sized. V usage is TRBV13 and J usage is TRBJ1-6. CDR3 length: 11 residues. Germline loops: CDR1 PRHDT, CDR2 FYEKMQ (reference sequence). CDR3 protein: CASSLGTTLHF.

The rearrangement uses TRBV5-6 and TRBJ2-6; TCRdb's D gene call, TRBD1, goes unchecked for lack of DNA. The germline V gene encodes CDR1 SGHDT and CDR2 YYEEEE. The CDR3 runs to 19 residues. This chain's CDR3 is CASSQGGQGVTSGANVLTF.

This rearrangement joins TRBV7-6 to TRBJ2-3; TCRdb's assignment of TRBD2 cannot be checked, as there is no DNA. Germline V gene sequence: CDR1 SGHVS, CDR2 FNYEAQ. The CDR3 has 18 residues. The CDR3 loop is CASSLRLAGGSRTDTQYF.

The chain is built from TRBV5-1 and TRBJ1-2; TCRdb outputs TRBD1, but without DNA this stays unchecked. This CDR3 is 14 amino acids long. Germline CDR1 and CDR2: SGHRS and YFSETQ. CDR3 amino acids: CASSPDPTDGGYTF.

Its frequency marks this clonotype as medium-sized. The V gene is TRBV11-1, the J gene TRBJ2-7; the TRBD1 assignment by TCRdb is unverifiable without DNA. The CDR3 spans 14 residues. Per germline, CDR1 SGHAT and CDR2 FQDESV (reference sequence). The CDR3 here is CASSYTGTVDEQYF.

By frequency, this clonotype registers medium-sized (0.01 to 0.1%). The chain employs TRBV19 and TRBJ1-1; the D call from TCRdb, TRBD1, cannot be confirmed without DNA. CDR1 is LNHDA, CDR2 SQIVND, per germline (reference sequence). This CDR3 spans 13 amino acids. CDR3: CATCLGRNTEAFF.

By frequency, this clonotype is medium-sized. The V gene is TRBV19, the J gene TRBJ1-1. Germline V gene sequence: CDR1 LNHDA, CDR2 SQIVND (reference sequence). The CDR3 has 14 residues. CDR3 sequence reads: CASSIILGSTEAFF.

In terms of frequency, this clonotype is medium-sized. V gene TRBV12-3 or TRBV12-4 combines with J gene TRBJ2-3. The CDR3 is 15 amino acids. CDR3 sequence reads: CASSLFHSNTDTQYF.

Judged by frequency, this clonotype is medium-sized. The rearrangement links TRBV29-1 to TRBJ1-3; checking the TCRdb D call of TRBD1 is not possible without DNA. The CDR3 runs 14 residues. CDR1 and CDR2 from the germline V gene are SQVTM and ANQGSEA. The chain's CDR3 is CSAYDSGSGNTIYF.

This clonotype is medium-sized by frequency. The CDR3: CASREGPKDNEQFF. The V call is TRBV6-2 or TRBV6-3, the J call TRBJ2-1; TCRdb picks TRBD2, but there is no DNA to check that call. Germline CDR1 MNHEY, CDR2 SVGEGT. This CDR3 contains 14 residues.

This clonotype counts as medium-sized (0.01 to 0.1%) by frequency. The rearrangement uses TRBV19 and TRBJ1-2. CDR3 length: 13 amino acids. CDR1 and CDR2 (germline): LNHDA, SQIVND (reference sequence). CDR3 loop: CASSILGNYGYTF.

This clonotype is classed as medium-sized by frequency. V usage is TRBV20-1 and J usage is TRBJ1-6; TCRdb proposes TRBD1, but this gene call is untestable without DNA. This CDR3 comprises 14 residues. Germline V gene data show CDR1 as DFQATT and CDR2 as SNEGSKA (reference sequence). CDR3 amino acids: CSARDAGVNSPLHF.

This clonotype registers medium-sized by frequency. The chain combines TRBV18 with TRBJ1-5; as DNA is missing, the TRBD1 call by TCRdb cannot be tested. The CDR3 loop spans 14 amino acids. CDR1 is KGHSH and CDR2 is LQKENI in the germline V gene. CDR3 protein: CASSQAQGTGPQHF.

This clonotype registers medium-sized by frequency. The CDR3 loop reads CASSLVLAGGRETQYF. The J gene is TRBJ2-5, the V gene TRBV5-6; TCRdb calls TRBD2, which cannot be checked without DNA. Germline V gives CDR1 SGHDT, CDR2 YYEEEE. The CDR3 covers 16 residues.

The rearrangement uses TRBV20-1 and TRBJ2-7; TCRdb's D call, TRBD1, is unchecked because there is no DNA. This CDR3 is built from 16 residues. CDR1 and CDR2 (germline): DFQATT, SNEGSKA (reference sequence). CDR3 sequence: CSAEAEGSAISYEQYF.

The gene calls are TRBV24-1 and TRBJ1-2. Germline loops: CDR1 KGHDR, CDR2 SFDVKD. CDR3 length: 15 residues. The CDR3 sequence is CATSDFLGEWYGYTF.

This clonotype counts as medium-sized by frequency. The rearrangement joins TRBV27 to TRBJ2-7. CDR1 is MNHEY, CDR2 SMNVEV, per germline (reference sequence). The CDR3 consists of 14 residues. The CDR3 loop is CASSLFQGAYEQYF.